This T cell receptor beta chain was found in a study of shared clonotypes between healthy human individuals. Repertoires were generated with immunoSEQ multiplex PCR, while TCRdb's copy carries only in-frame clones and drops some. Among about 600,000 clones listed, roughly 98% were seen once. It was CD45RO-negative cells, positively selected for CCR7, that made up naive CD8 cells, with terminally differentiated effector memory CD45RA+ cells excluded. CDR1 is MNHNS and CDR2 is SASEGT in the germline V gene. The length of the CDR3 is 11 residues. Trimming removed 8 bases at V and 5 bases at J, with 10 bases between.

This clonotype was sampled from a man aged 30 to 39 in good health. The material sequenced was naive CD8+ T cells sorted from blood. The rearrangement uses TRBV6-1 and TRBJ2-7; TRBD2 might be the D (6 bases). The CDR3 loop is CASLDYDEQYF. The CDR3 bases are TGTGCCAGCTTGGACTACGACGAGCAGTACTTC.